The text below deals with one T cell receptor (beta chain). Its antigen is undetermined. These data come from a study of radiotherapy plus CTLA-4 blockade in lung cancer. About the research overall: Disease control reached approximately 31%, with objective responses in less than 20%.

CDR3 length: 16 residues. Trimming removed 1 base from V and 1 base from J; junction bases left unmatched: 5. The germline V gene encodes CDR1 SEHNR and CDR2 FQNEAQ (reference sequence). Findings and limits, study-wide: Early clone dynamics of blood T cells, plus interferon-beta, reportedly predicted response best. Clones derived from tumor TCRs expanded in blood after radiotherapy plus ipilimumab.

Data came from immunoSEQ multiplex PCR; TCRdb stores just in-frame clones and leaves some out. The repertoire holds approximately 50,000 clones, approximately 86% seen once, with 17% in the top ten. The receptor comes from a human donor with non-small cell lung cancer that progressed on radiotherapy plus ipilimumab. Some clones in this sample may be carry-over from other donors' samples. Sequencing used peripheral blood, obtained from a patient treated with radiotherapy plus ipilimumab. The V call is TRBV7-9, the J call TRBJ2-5; TRBD2 matches at 8 bases. CDR3 sequence (DNA): TGTGCCAGCAGCTTAGGGGCGGGAGGCTCCCAAGAGACCCAGTACTTC. Its translation is CASSLGAGGSQETQYF.